The clone carrying this T cell receptor (beta chain) was counted at least ten times. Its target is unknown. CDR3 length: 16 residues. Germline lookup yields CDR1 SEHNR and CDR2 FQNEAQ (reference sequence). V lost 5 bases to trimming and J lost 6 bases; unmatched junction nucleotides: 9. TCRdb used MiXCR to reprocess the reads, holding one entry per CDR3 protein. The sample consists of 200,000 to 300,000 distinct CDR3 sequences, roughly 13% of them appearing once. These data originate in a study of T cell repertoires in cytomegalovirus infection. Whole-study context: CMV infection together with matching HLA type was indicated by public TCR beta signatures. Notes on the study in general: The response measured ex vivo was dominated by TCR beta clonotypes (HLA-C-restricted and CMV-specific).

The material sequenced was PBMCs. The rearrangement links TRBV7-9 to TRBJ1-4; 10 nucleotides align to TRBD1. The clonotype was recovered from a human donor in good health (CMV status not recorded). Some clones in this sample may be carry-over from other donors' samples. The CDR3 is CASSDSGTGVDEKLFF. In nucleotides, the CDR3 is TGTGCCAGCAGCGACTCCGGGACAGGGGTTGATGAAAAACTGTTTTTT.